These T cell receptor beta chains were read from a single sample in a study of cytomegalovirus exposure and HLA in healthy donors. The table came from immunoSEQ multiplex PCR; TCRdb's copy has only in-frame clones and leaves some out. The data show 150,000 to 250,000 clones, with approximately 82% seen just once and 10% to 15% held by the top ten. The sequenced sample was PBMCs. The receptor set was obtained from a woman aged 30 to 39 in good health and CMV-seropositive. Each CDR3 is given with its conserved first and last residue. The order of the fields is CDR3 length, V gene, J gene, clone size, D gene, CDR3 DNA, CDR3 protein. D genes are given only for firm matches. The size entry is marked missing in some rows and otherwise reads once, few, many or a size class.

len: 14; v_gene: TRBV7-9; j_gene: TRBJ1-5; abundance: NA; d_gene: TRBD1; CDR3nt: TGTGCCAGCAGCTCCGGACAGGACGATCAGCCCCAGCATTTT; CDR3aa: CASSSGQDDQPQHF
len: 16; v_gene: TRBV7-2; j_gene: TRBJ2-1; abundance: few; d_gene: NA; CDR3nt: TGTGCCAGCAGCCCCGGGGGGACGGGACACTACAATGAGCAGTTCTTC; CDR3aa: CASSPGGTGHYNEQFF
len: 13; v_gene: TRBV2; j_gene: TRBJ2-5; abundance: NA; d_gene: NA; CDR3nt: TGTGCCAGCAGTCCCCGGGACATAGAGACCCAGTACTTC; CDR3aa: CASSPRDIETQYF
len: 15; v_gene: TRBV9; j_gene: TRBJ1-1; abundance: NA; d_gene: NA; CDR3nt: TGTGCCAGCAGCGTAGTAGCGGGGGGAAGCGCTGAAGCTTTCTTT; CDR3aa: CASSVVAGGSAEAFF
len: 14; v_gene: TRBV7-3; j_gene: TRBJ2-3; abundance: NA; d_gene: NA; CDR3nt: TGTGCCAGCAGCTTAACGGGGGGTTGGGATACGCAGTATTTT; CDR3aa: CASSLTGGWDTQYF
len: 13; v_gene: TRBV2; j_gene: TRBJ1-5; abundance: NA; d_gene: NA; CDR3nt: TGTGCCAGCACAGGGTATAGCAATCAGCCCCAGCATTTT; CDR3aa: CASTGYSNQPQHF
len: 13; v_gene: TRBV5-8; j_gene: TRBJ1-5; abundance: NA; d_gene: NA; CDR3nt: TGTGCCAGCAGCTTGACTTTCAATCAGCCCCAGCATTTT; CDR3aa: CASSLTFNQPQHF
len: 14; v_gene: TRBV2; j_gene: TRBJ2-7; abundance: NA; d_gene: TRBD1; CDR3nt: TGTGCCAGCAAAAAGGACAGGGCCTCCTACGAGCAGTACTTC; CDR3aa: CASKKDRASYEQYF
len: 15; v_gene: TRBV6-5; j_gene: TRBJ1-5; abundance: NA; d_gene: NA; CDR3nt: TGTGCCAGCAGTTACTCGAGGACACAAAATCAGCCCCAGCATTTT; CDR3aa: CASSYSRTQNQPQHF
len: 18; v_gene: TRBV5-6; j_gene: TRBJ2-2; abundance: once; d_gene: NA; CDR3nt: TGTGCCAGCAGCCCGCATCCGGGAGTACTCGCGAACACCGGGGAGCTGTTTTTT; CDR3aa: CASSPHPGVLANTGELFF